What follows are 2 T cell receptor beta chains derived from one specimen sequenced in a study of T cells in narcolepsy. Assay used: immunoSEQ multiplex PCR; TCRdb lists only in-frame clones, some missing. Of 36,000 or so clones in the sample, about 90% are singletons; the top ten hold about 0.8%. The material sequenced was CD45RA- memory CD4+ T cells from PBMCs. The receptors derive from a human donor with narcolepsy.

This clone was counted only a few times. The CDR3 nucleotides are TGTGCCAGCAGCCCCCTCGGCGGTGCGGGGGGCCCCTCCTACGAGCAGTACTTC. Translation: CASSPLGGAGGPSYEQYF. The rearrangement links TRBV5-6 to TRBJ2-7, with 8 bases aligning to TRBD2. Germline-derived CDR1 and CDR2 are SGHDT and YYEEEE. V lost 4 bases, J lost 0 bases, and 15 bases stayed unmatched. This CDR3 comprises 18 residues.

The J gene is TRBJ2-3, the V gene TRBV4-3; 8 bases line up with TRBD2. After removal of 0 bases from V and 1 base from J, the junction contained 0 bases not matched to a gene. The germline CDR1 and CDR2 sequences are LGHNA and YSLEER. The CDR3 extends over 15 amino acids. The CDR3 region is CASSQEAGGTDTQYF. For the CDR3, the DNA is TGCGCCAGCAGCCAAGAAGCGGGGGGCACAGATACGCAGTATTTT.